The 12 T cell receptor beta chains given below trace back to one sample, sequenced in a study of T cell changes during pregnancy in multiple sclerosis. Assay used: immunoSEQ multiplex PCR; TCRdb lists only in-frame clones, some missing. In the table there are fewer than 95,000 clones, roughly 93% of which are singletons. Sample: peripheral blood, taken in the third trimester of pregnancy. These receptors were collected from a female donor with multiple sclerosis, enrolled in a pregnancy study.

The rearrangement joins TRBV7-6 to TRBJ1-4, with D maybe TRBD1 (5 bases). The CDR3 runs to 14 residues. The V gene lost 4 bases and the J gene lost 7 bases, with 13 bases spanning the gap. Germline loops: CDR1 SGHVS, CDR2 FNYEAQ. CDR3 sequence reads: CASSSTWGVEKLFF. The DNA of the CDR3 is TGTGCCAGCAGCTCAACTTGGGGGGTTGAAAAACTGTTTTTT.

DNA for the CDR3: TGCGCCAGCAGCTTGGAAGGGGTTGCAGAGACCCAGTACTTC. Translation gives CASSLEGVAETQYF. The chain combines TRBV5-1 with TRBJ2-5, with D maybe TRBD1 (5 bases). The germline V gene encodes CDR1 SGHRS and CDR2 YFSETQ. This CDR3 has 14 residues. With 0 bases removed from V and 4 bases from J, the gap between germline ends came to 10 bases.

The chain has TRBV19 and TRBJ1-1, with 8 bases identical to TRBD1. The CDR3 has 13 residues. Germline loops: CDR1 LNHDA, CDR2 SQIVND (reference sequence). Trimming at V came to 9 bases and at J to 9 bases, leaving 12 bases not matched to a gene. The CDR3 bases are TGTGCCAGCCGAACACCGGGACAGGATCAAGCTTTCTTT. The encoded protein is CASRTPGQDQAFF.

V usage is TRBV28 and J usage is TRBJ2-7, with a possible D match to TRBD1 (5 bases). Germline loops: CDR1 MDHEN, CDR2 SYDVKM. Trimming took off 8 bases at V and 2 bases at J, with 7 bases between the two ends. This CDR3 has 11 amino acids. The chain's CDR3 is CASQGPYEQYF. CDR3 coding DNA: TGTGCCAGCCAGGGTCCCTACGAGCAGTACTTC.

The chain employs TRBV5-1 and TRBJ2-7; 8 bases align to TRBD2. Germline trimming cut 6 bases from V and 3 bases from J; bases unmatched to any gene: 5. The CDR3 totals 13 residues. CDR1 and CDR2 (germline): SGHRS, YFSETQ. CDR3: CASTAGGGYEQYF. The CDR3 DNA sequence: TGCGCCAGCACTGCGGGAGGAGGCTACGAGCAGTACTTC.

This chain links TRBV11-1 with TRBJ2-2; perhaps TRBD2 as D (6 bases). Germline V gene sequence: CDR1 SGHAT, CDR2 FQDESV (reference sequence). CDR3 length equals 14 residues. Trimming left V 3 bases short and J 4 bases short, with 9 bases between. CDR3 coding DNA: TGTGCCAGCAGCTTCGCGACTAGCACCGGGGAGCTGTTTTTT. This encodes CASSFATSTGELFF.

This sequence joins TRBV19 and TRBJ2-6; TRBD1 aligns across 9 bases. CDR3 length: 18 residues. From germline, CDR1 is LNHDA and CDR2 SQIVND (reference sequence). J lost 0 bases, V lost 7 bases, and 10 bases had no gene match. As DNA, the CDR3 is TGTGCCAGTATGAGGTCACCGGGACAGGGCTCTGGGGCCAACGTCCTGACTTTC. Translating it yields CASMRSPGQGSGANVLTF.

The chain uses TRBV19 and TRBJ2-6, with 7 bases that match TRBD1. This CDR3 comprises 16 residues. CDR1 is LNHDA and CDR2 is SQIVND in the germline V gene (reference sequence). J was trimmed by 4 bases and V by 3 bases; bases with no gene match: 6. CDR3 sequence: CASSIGDRSGANVLTF. The DNA of the CDR3 is TGTGCCAGTAGTATCGGGGACAGATCCGGGGCCAACGTCCTGACTTTC.

This chain connects TRBV7-9 to TRBJ1-1; 7 nucleotides line up with TRBD1. J lost 4 bases, V lost 4 bases, and 3 bases had no gene match. Germline CDR1 SEHNR, CDR2 FQNEAQ (reference sequence). The CDR3 totals 13 residues. The CDR3 loop is CASSSPGGTEAFF. The CDR3 DNA sequence: TGTGCCAGCAGCTCTCCAGGGGGCACTGAAGCTTTCTTT.

The V gene is TRBV5-1, the J gene TRBJ2-3; tentatively, D is TRBD2 (5 bases). V was clipped by 4 bases and J by 0 bases, with 12 bases between them. The CDR3 runs to 15 residues. Germline lookup yields CDR1 SGHRS and CDR2 YFSETQ. The CDR3 spells CASSLRGGSTDTQYF. The CDR3 region has the DNA TGCGCCAGCAGCCTCCGGGGTGGGAGCACAGATACGCAGTATTTT.

The chain employs TRBV2 and TRBJ2-6; D not certain. CDR1 SNHLY and CDR2 FYNNEI come from the germline V gene. The CDR3 consists of 13 residues. V lost 4 bases, J lost 4 bases, and 5 bases lay in between. In DNA, the CDR3 is TGTGCCAGCAGTGGTAGCGGGGCCAACGTCCTGACTTTC. It specifies CASSGSGANVLTF.

The chain carries TRBV11-3 and TRBJ2-1; 7 bases map to TRBD2. Trimming removed 5 bases from V and 5 bases from J; junction bases left unmatched: 9. Germline CDR1 is SGHNT and CDR2 is YENEEA. There are 15 residues in the CDR3. CDR3 region: CASSPGGGNDNEQFF. CDR3 bases: TGTGCCAGCAGCCCGGGGGGAGGGAATGACAATGAGCAGTTCTTC.